This T cell receptor (beta chain) was retrieved from a study of patients and donors after allogeneic stem cell transplantation. TCRdb re-analysed the RT-PCR reads in MiXCR, keeping a single row per CDR3 protein. Counted here are some 960,000 distinct CDR3 sequences, more than 15% occurring once; the ten biggest clones make up 6%. The trim removed 4 bases at V and 11 bases at J, leaving 5 bases unmatched. The germline V gene has CDR1 SGHAT and CDR2 FQNNGV. This CDR3 has 13 amino acids. A few counts support this clonotype. Sequencing used blood, either unsorted or a sorted T cell fraction (not recorded which). The chain links TRBV11-2 to TRBJ2-3; TRBD1 matches at 11 bases. The receptor was isolated from a human donor who was either an allogeneic HSCT recipient or a stem cell or donor lymphocyte infusion donor (not recorded which). It is not recorded whose cells these are; they may come from a transplant donor. For the CDR3, the DNA is TGTGCCAGCAGCTCGGACAGGGGGCAGGGGCAGTATTTT. Protein product: CASSSDRGQGQYF.